What follows describes a single T cell receptor (beta chain). Its antigen is not identified. Generated by immunoSEQ multiplex PCR, the TCRdb table keeps only in-frame clones and is missing some. The sample contains some 2.1 million clones, about 95% of which appear only once. This specimen comes from a study of shared clonotypes between healthy human individuals. The study, taken as a whole, reports: Shared across a handful of donors were approximately 5% of the naive CD4 clonotypes. Compared with memory subsets, naive subsets generally had larger estimated richness.

CD45RO-negative cells were positively selected for CCR7, leaving out terminally differentiated effector memory CD45RA+ cells. Germline values: CDR1 SGHDT, CDR2 YYEEEE. The CDR3 is 12 amino acids. V was clipped by 4 bases and J by 3 bases, with 4 bases between them. V usage is TRBV5-6 and J usage is TRBJ2-2; no clear D. The sample taken for sequencing was naive CD8+ T cells sorted from blood. This TCR came from a man between 18 and 29 years old in good health. The CDR3 coding sequence is TGTGCCAGCAGCCACTACACCGGGGAGCTGTTTTTT. It translates to CASSHYTGELFF.